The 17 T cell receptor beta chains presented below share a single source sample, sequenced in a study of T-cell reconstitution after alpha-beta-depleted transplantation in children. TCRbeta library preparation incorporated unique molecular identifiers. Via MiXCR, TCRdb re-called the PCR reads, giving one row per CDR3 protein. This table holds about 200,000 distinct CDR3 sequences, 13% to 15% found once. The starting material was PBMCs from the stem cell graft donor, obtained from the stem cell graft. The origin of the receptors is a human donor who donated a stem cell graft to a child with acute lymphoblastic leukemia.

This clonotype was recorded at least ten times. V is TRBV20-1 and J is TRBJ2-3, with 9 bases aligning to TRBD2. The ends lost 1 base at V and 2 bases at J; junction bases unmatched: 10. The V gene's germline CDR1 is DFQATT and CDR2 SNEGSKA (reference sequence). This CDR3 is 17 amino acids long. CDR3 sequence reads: CSARGGVAGGVTDTQYF. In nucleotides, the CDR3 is TGCAGTGCTAGAGGGGGCGTTGCGGGAGGGGTCACAGATACGCAGTATTTT.

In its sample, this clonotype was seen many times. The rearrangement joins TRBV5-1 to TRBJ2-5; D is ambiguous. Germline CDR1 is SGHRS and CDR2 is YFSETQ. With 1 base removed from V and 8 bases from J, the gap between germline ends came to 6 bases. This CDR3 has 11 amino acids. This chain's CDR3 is CASSLSYTQYF. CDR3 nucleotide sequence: TGCGCCAGCAGCTTGAGTTACACCCAGTACTTC.

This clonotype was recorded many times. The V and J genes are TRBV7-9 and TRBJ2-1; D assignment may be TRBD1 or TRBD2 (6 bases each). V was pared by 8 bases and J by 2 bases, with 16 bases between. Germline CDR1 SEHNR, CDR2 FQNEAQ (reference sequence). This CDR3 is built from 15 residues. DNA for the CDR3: TGTGCCAGCTTAGGGGGGACTGGCACCTACAATGAGCAGTTCTTC. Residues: CASLGGTGTYNEQFF. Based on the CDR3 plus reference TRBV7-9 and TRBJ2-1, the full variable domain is DTGVSQNPRHKITKRGQNVTFRCDPISEHNRLYWYRQTLGQGPEFLTYFQNEAQLEKSRLLSDRFSAERPKGSFSTLEIQRTEQGDSAMYLCASLGGTGTYNEQFFGPGTRLTVL.

The CDR3 DNA follows: TGCAGTGCTGTTGCCGGGACTAGCACAGATACGCAGTATTTT. Translating it yields CSAVAGTSTDTQYF. The V and J genes are TRBV20-1 and TRBJ2-3; a weak D match, TRBD2 (6 bases). V was trimmed by 5 bases and J by 0 bases, leaving 12 bases between them. The CDR3 totals 14 residues. Germline loops: CDR1 DFQATT, CDR2 SNEGSKA (reference sequence).

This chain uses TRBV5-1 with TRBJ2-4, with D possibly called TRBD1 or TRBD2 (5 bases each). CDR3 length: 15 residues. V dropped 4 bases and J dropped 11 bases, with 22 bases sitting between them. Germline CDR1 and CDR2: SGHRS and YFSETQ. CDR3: CASSLDGTKGSFQYF. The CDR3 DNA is TGCGCCAGCAGCCTAGATGGGACGAAGGGATCGTTTCAGTACTTC.

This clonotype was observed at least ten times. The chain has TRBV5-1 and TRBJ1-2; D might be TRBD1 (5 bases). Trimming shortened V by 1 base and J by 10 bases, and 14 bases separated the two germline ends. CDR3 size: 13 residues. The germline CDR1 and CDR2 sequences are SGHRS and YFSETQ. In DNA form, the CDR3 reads TGCGCCAGCAGCTTGAAACAGGAAAGTGACTACACCTTC. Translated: CASSLKQESDYTF.

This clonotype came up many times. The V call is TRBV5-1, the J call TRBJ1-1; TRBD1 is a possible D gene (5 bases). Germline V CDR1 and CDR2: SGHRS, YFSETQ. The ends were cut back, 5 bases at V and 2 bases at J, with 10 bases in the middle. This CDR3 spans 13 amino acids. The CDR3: CASRAGGNTEAFF. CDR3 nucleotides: TGCGCCAGCAGAGCGGGGGGAAACACTGAAGCTTTCTTT.

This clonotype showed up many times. The CDR3 protein is CAISDPAGSYNEQFF. DNA of the CDR3: TGTGCCATCAGTGACCCAGCGGGATCTTACAATGAGCAGTTCTTC. The chain employs TRBV10-3 and TRBJ2-1; 7 positions match TRBD2. The CDR3 contains 15 residues. The ends lost 3 bases at V and 4 bases at J; junction bases unmatched: 6. CDR1 is ENHRY and CDR2 is SYGVKD in the germline V gene.

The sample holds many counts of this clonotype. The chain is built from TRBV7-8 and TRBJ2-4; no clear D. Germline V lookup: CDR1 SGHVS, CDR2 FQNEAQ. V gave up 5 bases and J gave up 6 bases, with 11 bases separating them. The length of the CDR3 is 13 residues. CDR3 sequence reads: CASSAAKRNIQYF. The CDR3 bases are TGTGCCAGCAGCGCAGCGAAGAGAAACATTCAGTACTTC.

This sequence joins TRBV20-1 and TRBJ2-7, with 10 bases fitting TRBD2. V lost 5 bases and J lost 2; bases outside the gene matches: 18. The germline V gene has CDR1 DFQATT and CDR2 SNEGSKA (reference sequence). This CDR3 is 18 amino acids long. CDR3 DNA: TGCAGTGCTGATACCAGGACTAGCGGCCAGGGACGTACCTACGAGCAGTACTTC. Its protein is CSADTRTSGQGRTYEQYF.

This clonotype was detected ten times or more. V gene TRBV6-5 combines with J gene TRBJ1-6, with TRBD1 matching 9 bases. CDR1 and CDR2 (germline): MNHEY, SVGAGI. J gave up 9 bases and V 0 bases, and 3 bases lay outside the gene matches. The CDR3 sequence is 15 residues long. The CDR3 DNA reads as TGTGCCAGCAGTTACTCCGGGACAGGGAGTTCACCCCTCCACTTT. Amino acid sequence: CASSYSGTGSSPLHF.

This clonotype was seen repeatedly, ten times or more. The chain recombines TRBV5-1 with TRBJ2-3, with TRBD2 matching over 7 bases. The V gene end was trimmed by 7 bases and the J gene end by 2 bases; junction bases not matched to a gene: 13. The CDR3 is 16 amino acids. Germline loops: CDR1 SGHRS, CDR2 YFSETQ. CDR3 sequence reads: CASHMSSAGFTDTQYF. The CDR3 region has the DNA TGCGCCAGCCATATGTCTTCAGCGGGGTTCACAGATACGCAGTATTTT.

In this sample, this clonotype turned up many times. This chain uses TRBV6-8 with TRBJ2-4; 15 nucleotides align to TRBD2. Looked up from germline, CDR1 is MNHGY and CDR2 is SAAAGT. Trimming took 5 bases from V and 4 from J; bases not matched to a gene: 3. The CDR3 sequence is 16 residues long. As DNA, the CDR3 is TGTGCCAGCAGTCAAGGACTAGCGGGAGGGAAAAACATTCAGTACTTC. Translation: CASSQGLAGGKNIQYF.

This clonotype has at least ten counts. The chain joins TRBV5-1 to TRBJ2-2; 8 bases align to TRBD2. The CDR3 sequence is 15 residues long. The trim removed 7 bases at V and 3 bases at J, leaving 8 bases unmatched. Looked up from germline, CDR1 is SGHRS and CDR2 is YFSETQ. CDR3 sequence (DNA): TGCGCCAGCGGACTTTTAGCGGGGCACACCGGGGAGCTGTTTTTT. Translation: CASGLLAGHTGELFF.

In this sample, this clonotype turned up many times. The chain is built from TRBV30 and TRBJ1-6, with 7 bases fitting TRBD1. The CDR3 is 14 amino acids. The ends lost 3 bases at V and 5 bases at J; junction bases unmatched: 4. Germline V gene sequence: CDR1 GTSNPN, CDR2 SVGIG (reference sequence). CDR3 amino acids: CAWSPTGNNSPLHF. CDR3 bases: TGTGCCTGGAGCCCGACAGGGAATAATTCACCCCTCCACTTT.

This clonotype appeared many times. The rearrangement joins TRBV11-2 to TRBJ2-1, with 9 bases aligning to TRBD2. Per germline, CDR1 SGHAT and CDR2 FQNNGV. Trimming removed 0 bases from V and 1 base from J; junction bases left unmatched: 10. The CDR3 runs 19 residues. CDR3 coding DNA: TGTGCCAGCAGCTTAGATGGTCCCAGCGGGAGGAGGTCCTACAATGAGCAGTTCTTC. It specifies CASSLDGPSGRRSYNEQFF.

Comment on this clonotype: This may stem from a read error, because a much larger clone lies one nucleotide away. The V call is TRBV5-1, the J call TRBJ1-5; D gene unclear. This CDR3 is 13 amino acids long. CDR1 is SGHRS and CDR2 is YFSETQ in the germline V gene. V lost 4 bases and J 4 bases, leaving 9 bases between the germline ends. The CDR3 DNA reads TGCGCCAGCAGCCGTGACAATAATCAGCCCCAGCATTTT. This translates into CASSRDNNQPQHF. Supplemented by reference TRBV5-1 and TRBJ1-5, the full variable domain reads KAGVTQTPRYLIKTRGQQVTLSCSPISGHRSVSWYQQTPGQGLQFLFEYFSETQRNKGNFPGRFSGRQFSNSRSEMNVSTLELGDSALYLCASSRDNNQPQHFGDGTRLSIL.